This is a list of T cell receptor beta chains from one sample in a study of T cells in Graves' hyperthyroidism and ophthalmopathy. TCRdb re-analysed the multiplex PCR reads in MiXCR, keeping a single row per CDR3 protein. The repertoire holds around 690,000 distinct CDR3 sequences, with 15% to 20% as singletons. The sample was blood. All receptors derive from a man over 45 with Graves' hyperthyroidism. The conserved cysteine and the conserved F or W are not part of the CDR3 here.

TRBJ2-1 TRBV27 ASSLLQGGNEQF
TRBJ2-1 TRBV2 ASRGEGAFYEQF
TRBJ2-1 TRBV7-9 ASSLVAYLNEQF
TRBJ2-4 TRBV28 ASSRTGGGKNIQY
TRBJ2-7 TRBV20-1 SARDPGGSPDEQY
TRBJ2-1 TRBV11-2 ASSLARTSDHEQF
TRBJ2-1 TRBV12-3/TRBV12-4 TSSQTSGSNNEQF
TRBJ2-1 TRBV28 ASTTSGSSSYNEQF
TRBJ2-7 TRBV30 AFRDGRYEQY
TRBJ1-1 TRBV10-1 ASSEGIRTEAF
TRBJ2-1 TRBV20-1 SASSARSGSNEQF
TRBJ2-3 TRBV6-1 ASSGGLLSTDTQY
TRBJ2-7 TRBV7-2 ASSAVAGGVYEQY
TRBJ2-3 TRBV19 ASSIPNTDTQY
TRBJ2-1 TRBV4-1 ASSQGLAGDFAYNEQF
TRBJ1-2 TRBV28 ASVIPGQGSPGYT
TRBJ2-3 TRBV9 ASSVGSSGNTDTQY